The present T cell receptor beta chain was sequenced within a study of chemoradiotherapy in HPV16-positive cancers. Only in-frame clones appear in the TCRdb table, and some are missing; sequencing was by immunoSEQ multiplex PCR. The data contain about 27,000 clones, nearly 95% of them singletons. Deletions cut 2 bases from V and 12 bases from J, with 13 bases between. Germline-derived CDR1 and CDR2 are SGHTA and FQGTGA. The CDR3 extends over 13 amino acids. The gene calls are TRBV7-3 and TRBJ2-2, with a tentative D call TRBD2 (7 bases). The source material was blood, sampled from a patient who underwent chemoradiotherapy. The TCR comes from a human donor with HPV-associated anogenital cancer. CDR3 nucleotides: TGTGCCAGCAGCTTAGGCGGGGGCGCGCAGCTGTTTTTT. It translates to CASSLGGGAQLFF.